This TCR beta chain came from a study of T cells in localized non-small cell lung cancer. Broader study findings: Adjacent lung was found to contain a median approximately 52 of the top 100 tumor clones.

TCRdb keeps only in-frame clones here, not all; method: immunoSEQ multiplex PCR. The sample shows roughly 14,000 clones, approximately 84% of them seen only once. Concerning this clone: What it recognizes is unknown.

This CDR3 has 15 amino acids. From germline, CDR1 is SGHAT and CDR2 FQNNGV. The germline V and J ends were trimmed by 5 bases and 8 bases, with 21 bases remaining between them. This TCR was sampled from a female donor aged 60 or older with stage I squamous cell lung carcinoma. V usage is TRBV11-2 and J usage is TRBJ1-2; TRBD1 might be the D (5 bases). Sequencing was performed on peripheral blood, taken before any cancer treatment. CDR3 amino acids: CASSAIMDGAGGYTF. The CDR3 nucleotides are TGTGCCAGCAGCGCAATCATGGACGGGGCTGGGGGCTACACCTTC.